This TCR beta chain was retrieved from a study of cytomegalovirus exposure and HLA in healthy donors (dated 2017 in TCRdb). Study-wide context: According to an earlier analysis of several hundred of the donors, about 179 million T cells yielded 90 million to 130 million unique TCR beta sequences and around 300 Gb of sequence data. An early release covering roughly 580 HLA-typed donors comprised around 300 gigabases of sequencing data and approximately 85 million unique TCR sequences. The genetic ancestry cluster associated with self-reported Caucasian donors included over 65% of the approximately 410 genotyped donors. The study aimed to test whether signatures of past pathogen exposure could be identified by cataloging public T cell receptors. The T cell repertoires of 550 to 850 subjects were profiled by immunosequencing and related to cytomegalovirus serostatus. Besides the first cohort of about 730 subjects, a separate validation cohort made up of over 95 different subjects was used. To predict cytomegalovirus infection status, the study combined high-throughput TCR immunosequencing, statistical association of individual TCRs with disease status, and machine learning. To study patterns of TCR occurrence, a later analysis re-analyzed previously published TCR beta repertoires from around 670 donors and added high-resolution HLA genotyping. Rather than using new phenotypic data, the later analysis identified candidate immune exposures from TCR beta sequences and from how often those sequences occurred across donors. In an earlier analysis of a few hundred of the donors, high-throughput TCR beta sequencing was used to judge whether each TCR beta V gene segment behaved as functional or pseudogenic. Donor age, sex, ethnicity and CMV serostatus were compiled together with the repertoire data. A later genetic analysis used genome-wide SNP genotypes for about 55% of the 666 donors, treating that subset as a discovery cohort. All discovery cohort repertoires had been generated using a single sequencing platform. HLA typing included class I and class II loci at four-digit resolution. Typing coverage differed by locus: A, B, C, DRB1 and DQB1 were typed in about 620-640 donors, DQA1 in 500 to 550, DPA1 in 600 to 610, and DPB1 in around 440. Because of strong linkage in the cohort, roughly five DR-DQ haplotypes were treated as single units for association and clustering. Across around 400 genotyped donors of the cohort, an average of roughly 250,000 unique TCR beta nucleotide sequences per donor were sequenced, and 15% to 20% of those sequences were non-productive.

What the work shows at the level of the full study, not this receptor alone: A later analysis reported that several top co-occurrence clusters appeared linked to parvovirus B19, influenza, CMV and Epstein-Barr virus. An association between a missense DCLRE1C variant and V-gene and J-gene trimming of TCR beta chains was found in a later genetic analysis and replicated in an independent cohort. Because HLA typing was missing for some donors at each locus, association tests included only the typed subset. Across donors, most TCR sequences were observed very rarely, whereas some public TCRs were present in many individuals. A cluster of highly shared sequence variants was judged likely to represent a technical artifact of the sequencing pipeline. At a false discovery rate of 0.05, a later analysis linked 15,000 to 20,000 TCR beta sequences to specific HLA alleles. The authors suggested that the approach could potentially be generalized to other disease states and immunological phenotypes. Linkage disequilibrium might explain the correlated functional status among segregating V segments, but an unknown experimental factor could not be excluded. A later analysis found that TCR association rates varied across HLA loci, with DRB1 alleles showing the most associated TCRs and HLA-C alleles the fewest. In an earlier analysis of some 550 of the donors, most TCR beta V segments were observed in productive rearrangements about 90% or about 30% of the time, broadly matching IMGT annotations. In the study, approximately 160 TCR beta chains were listed as associated with cytomegalovirus. This cohort had only TCR beta chains sequenced, and the lack of alpha or paired-chain data limited which features could be detected. In a later analysis, HLA-associated TCR beta chains were found to be more clonally expanded and to have lower generation probabilities than equally common non-associated chains. The classifier was reported to diagnose cytomegalovirus status with high specificity and sensitivity in both the original and validation cohorts. For the cohort, immune exposure information was limited to CMV serostatus. A further reported finding was that TCR beta sequences accurately predicted the HLA-A and HLA-B alleles for most subjects in the first cohort. Roughly uniform sequencing depth across donors was assumed in presence/absence analyses, although this assumption may not hold. Strong co-occurrence of HLA alleles, especially DR and DQ, made assigning TCR associations to individual alleles difficult. In vitro tests confirmed that a few of the cytomegalovirus-associated TCR beta chains recognize cytomegalovirus antigens. In a later genetic analysis, fewer N-insertions in productive TCRs were reported among donors in an Asian-associated ancestry cluster than the roughly 700-donor mean. The earlier analysis of 587 of the donors excluded roughly 17 rarely observed V segments, including chromosome 9 orphons, because counts were too low. Because the 87-base-pair reads could not distinguish some IMGT-functional V segments, including TRBV6-2 and TRBV6-3, those segments were excluded. In a later analysis, most CMV-associated TCR beta chains were found to appear HLA-restricted, with HLA associations seemingly driven largely by CMV exposure.

Receptor libraries were prepared by the immunoSEQ multiplex PCR assay. The multiplex PCR relied on a mix of 60 forward primers for TCR Vbeta segments and 13 reverse primers for TCR Jbeta segments. A multiplex PCR assay on genomic DNA amplified the CDR3 region of rearranged TCR beta genes. The amplified TCR beta libraries were sequenced on the Illumina HiSeq System as 87-base-pair reads. The authors processed their data as follows. Across the roughly 670 repertoires, a later analysis counted tens of millions of unique TCR beta chains, 8.5 million to 12 million of which were shared by at least two donors. To remove PCR and sequencing errors, raw reads were error-corrected and collapsed into unique sequences using a nearest-neighbor algorithm that merged closely related sequences. CDR3 sequences were aligned to IMGT reference sequences to assign V, D and J gene segments. For a sequence to be retained, a match of at least six nucleotides was required to both a V gene segment and a J gene segment. Rearrangements were classified as productive when the CDR3 lacked stop codons and remained in frame with V and J, and all other rearrangements were classified as non-productive. Following IMGT convention, CDR3 was defined as the stretch from the second conserved V-encoded cysteine up to the conserved J-encoded phenylalanine. The earlier analysis of some 600 of the donors excluded sequences that lacked an unambiguous match to a single V gene segment. An earlier analysis of almost 600 of the donors classified V segments as functional when productive rearrangements were above 56.7% and as segregating when the standard deviation between donors was above 5%. A statistical classification framework was built to diagnose cytomegalovirus status from the catalog of TCR beta chain sequences. A later analysis assigned V and J genes by comparing TCR nucleotide sequences with IMGT/GENE-DB human TR gene sequences. In a later analysis, CDR3 sequences and most-parsimonious VDJ recombination scenarios were assigned using the TCRdist pipeline. In a later analysis, every TCR beta chain was defined by the combination of its CDR3 amino acid sequence and its V-gene family, and reads without a unique V-gene family were dropped. In a later analysis, 450 to 600 highly shared, low-generation-probability nucleotide sequences were removed to address suspected cross-contamination and a sequencing artifact. A later analysis calculated a clonal expansion index for each public chain from normalized within-repertoire ranks of inferred template counts. Generation probabilities in a later analysis came from a VDJ recombination model fitted to out-of-frame rearrangements, and those results were checked against IGoR. Hypergeometric tests were used in a later analysis to score TCR-TCR, TCR-HLA and TCR-CMV co-occurrence, with a repertoire-size bias correction applied to the TCR pairs. To estimate false discovery rates, a later analysis permuted the HLA or CMV assignments 20 times. A later analysis grouped co-occurring TCRs with DBSCAN, adding TCRdist sequence similarity when clustering within HLA-allele-positive subsets. Repertoires with fewer than 30,000 or more than 120,000 public chains were left out of co-occurrence clustering, as were about 5 repertoires with anomalous nucleotide sharing. What TCRdb holds here is the immuneACCESS table cut down to in-frame rearrangements. Part of the clones is not present; checked against another copy, under half of the missing clones reflect an unresolved V gene, and the others are unexplained. The V and J calls and clone size come from that table; D and trimming were worked out from the DNA. The sample table records 85,000 to 130,000 clones; about 9.5% of these occur just once. The top ten clones comprise under 6.5% of the sample.

Note on this clone: Its binding antigen is unknown. Base qualities are missing; no much larger clone stands one base away.

The cohort consisted of 666 healthy bone marrow donors. At the time of sampling, every cohort member was nominally healthy, though immune exposures that went unrecorded were likely present. The donor was CMV seropositive and was included in the group of about 290 seropositive cohort members. Each donor provided a peripheral blood sample, and peripheral blood mononuclear cells were used for TCR beta sequencing. Genomic DNA was extracted from the blood cell samples with the Qiagen DNeasy Blood Extraction Kit. Spanning cysteine to phenylalanine, the CDR3 consists of 17 amino acids. The entry retains the CDR3 DNA only, 51 bases that are in frame from base 1.

The chain links TRBV21-1 with TRBJ1-3; the table assigns TRBD1, which was not confirmed against the DNA. TRBV21-1 has pseudogene status. The sequencing sample was made of PBMCs. The sequence was obtained from a man between 40 and 49 years old in good health and CMV-seropositive. The nucleotides are TGTGCCAGCAGCAAACAGGGGGCGAGGGGTCGGAAGAGAACCATATATTTT. Its coded protein is CASSKQGARGRKRTIYF.